What follows are 20 T cell receptor beta chains derived from one specimen sequenced in a study of T cells in Graves' hyperthyroidism and ophthalmopathy. The investigators amplified TCR beta CDR3 regions from RNA transcripts. In the first-round RT-PCR of the TCR CDR3, the HTBI primer set was used. Using its own MiXCR run on the multiplex PCR reads, TCRdb lists one record per CDR3 protein. The table includes around 580,000 distinct CDR3 sequences, approximately 44% detected once. The specimen sequenced was peripheral blood or thyroid tissue (not recorded which). The receptor source for this set is a woman aged 18 to 35 with Graves' hyperthyroidism.

This clonotype was observed many times. The chain is built from TRBV6-1 and TRBJ1-1; TRBD1 matches at 8 bases. V dropped 1 base and J dropped 4; count of bases not matched to a gene: 5. In germline, CDR1 is MNHNS, CDR2 SASEGT. The CDR3 contains 15 residues. The DNA of the CDR3 is TGTGCCAGCAGTGAAGTCGGGACAGGTCTCACTGAAGCTTTCTTT. Its translation is CASSEVGTGLTEAFF.

The V gene is TRBV6-5, the J gene TRBJ2-3; TRBD1 aligns across 9 bases. The CDR3 totals 15 residues. The germline CDR1 and CDR2 sequences are MNHEY and SVGAGI. V was pared by 5 bases and J by 5 bases, with 8 bases of the junction left unmatched. The CDR3 here is CASSPPRTGEDTQYF. DNA of the CDR3: TGTGCCAGCAGTCCCCCACGGACAGGGGAAGATACGCAGTATTTT.

In this sample, this clonotype turned up many times. The chain carries TRBV9 and TRBJ2-6; D gene unclear. The V and J ends lost 3 bases and 3 bases respectively, with 7 bases between them. This CDR3 is built from 14 residues. CDR1 and CDR2 (germline): SGDLS, YYNGEE. This CDR3 reads CASSAAFGANVLTF. In DNA form, the CDR3 reads TGTGCCAGCAGCGCCGCATTTGGGGCCAACGTCCTGACTTTC.

This chain links TRBV7-9 with TRBJ1-1; 8 nucleotides align to TRBD1. V lost 5 bases, J lost 0 bases, and 8 bases stayed unmatched. The germline CDR1 and CDR2 sequences are SEHNR and FQNEAQ (reference sequence). The CDR3 sequence is 16 residues long. The CDR3 loop is CASSPGTGPMNTEAFF. The CDR3 DNA is TGTGCCAGCAGCCCCGGGACAGGCCCCATGAACACTGAAGCTTTCTTT.

J is TRBJ1-2 and V is TRBV24-1; TRBD1 agrees at 9 bases. Trimming cost V 9 bases and J 3 bases; bases outside gene matches: 13. CDR3 length: 16 amino acids. From germline, CDR1 is KGHDR and CDR2 SFDVKD. The CDR3 loop reads CATPPRTGALDYGYTF. The CDR3 DNA reads TGTGCCACCCCTCCTAGGACAGGGGCGTTGGACTATGGCTACACCTTC.

This chain links TRBV29-1 with TRBJ1-2, with 7 bases that match TRBD1. The V segment lost 7 bases and the J segment 4 bases; nucleotides outside the gene matches: 3. The length of the CDR3 is 11 residues. CDR1 SQVTM and CDR2 ANQGSEA come from the germline V gene. The DNA for the CDR3 is TGCAGCGCCGGGACAGCCTATGGCTACACCTTC. It specifies CSAGTAYGYTF.

The chain recombines TRBV19 with TRBJ2-3, with 8 bases lining up with TRBD2. CDR1 and CDR2 (germline): LNHDA, SQIVND (reference sequence). The CDR3 is 15 residues long. The trim removed 7 bases at V and 5 bases at J, leaving 11 bases unmatched. Here the CDR3 reads CASNIAGKVIDTQYF. DNA of the CDR3: TGTGCCAGTAACATAGCGGGAAAGGTCATAGATACGCAGTATTTT.

This clonotype was picked up a small number of times. The chain combines TRBV27 with TRBJ1-4, with a weak D call TRBD1 (6 bases). CDR1 is MNHEY and CDR2 is SMNVEV in the germline V gene (reference sequence). CDR3 length: 16 residues. The ends were cut back, 6 bases at V and 7 bases at J, with 21 bases in the middle. The DNA of the CDR3 is TGTGCCAGCAGGGGAAGGGGGAGCGTTCTTTTTGAAAAACTGTTTTTT. Translated, it gives CASRGRGSVLFEKLFF.

This clonotype was seen ten or more times. The J gene is TRBJ2-5, the V gene TRBV5-4; D tentatively fits TRBD1 or TRBD2 (5 bases each). CDR3 length equals 14 residues. CDR1 SGHNT and CDR2 YYREEE come from the germline V gene (reference sequence). The V end lost 4 bases, the J end lost 2 bases, and 12 bases lay between the germline ends. CDR3 loop: CASSPEGLQETQYF. CDR3 nucleotide sequence: TGTGCCAGCAGCCCCGAGGGGCTTCAAGAGACCCAGTACTTC. Variable domain in full (rest from reference TRBV5-4 and TRBJ2-5): ETGVTQSPTHLIKTRGQQVTLRCSSQSGHNTVSWYQQALGQGPQFIFQYYREEENGRGNFPPRFSGLQFPNYSSELNVNALELDDSALYLCASSPEGLQETQYFGPGTRLLVL.

This sequence joins TRBV20-1 and TRBJ1-3; D is unresolved. Trimming removed 6 bases at V and 0 bases at J, with 12 bases between. The CDR3 length is 14 residues. The germline V gene has CDR1 DFQATT and CDR2 SNEGSKA (reference sequence). The CDR3 bases are TGCAGTGCCCAAATAACTAGCTCTGGAAACACCATATATTTT. It encodes CSAQITSSGNTIYF.

The chain is built from TRBV25-1 and TRBJ1-6, with D uncertain. The CDR3 is 20 residues long. CDR1 and CDR2 (germline): MGHDK, SYGVNS. Trimming cost V 6 bases and J 9 bases, with 33 bases left between them. DNA for the CDR3: TGTGCCAGCAGCCGACACTACGCGGGCAGTGCTAGAGCGACGTTTTCACCCCTCCACTTT. Protein product: CASSRHYAGSARATFSPLHF.

In its sample, this clonotype was seen many times. CDR3 region: CSARFTGDYEQYF. CDR3 bases: TGCAGTGCTAGATTTACGGGAGACTACGAGCAGTACTTC. The rearrangement links TRBV20-1 to TRBJ2-7; a possible D gene is TRBD2 (6 bases). The germline gives CDR1 DFQATT, CDR2 SNEGSKA (reference sequence). V lost 2 bases and J lost 3, with 11 bases in between. The CDR3 totals 13 residues.

Only a few counts were recorded for this clonotype. V gene TRBV4-3 combines with J gene TRBJ2-7, with 7 bases that match TRBD1. CDR1 and CDR2 (germline): LGHNA, YSLEER. Unmatched junction bases numbered 8, after V lost 4 bases and J lost 2 bases. The CDR3 covers 15 residues. The CDR3 sequence: CASSLRQGKTYEQYF. The CDR3, as DNA: TGCGCCAGCAGCCTAAGACAGGGAAAGACCTACGAGCAGTACTTC.

The gene calls are TRBV7-9 and TRBJ2-5, with 8 positions matching TRBD2. Trimming removed 3 bases from V and 9 bases from J; junction bases left unmatched: 6. The germline V gene has CDR1 SEHNR and CDR2 FQNEAQ (reference sequence). The CDR3 sequence is 13 residues long. The CDR3 protein is CASSFGQRGPQYF. The DNA for the CDR3 is TGTGCCAGCAGCTTTGGCCAGCGGGGGCCCCAGTACTTC.

As to this clonotype: This may be a read error, as it is one base from a much larger clone. V usage is TRBV7-2 and J usage is TRBJ2-2, with a possible D match to TRBD2 (6 bases). Looked up from germline, CDR1 is SGHTA and CDR2 is FQGNSA. The CDR3 has 17 residues. The V and J ends lost 6 bases and 4 bases respectively, with 21 bases between them. The CDR3 spells CASRSGWAGRGTGELFF. CDR3 sequence (DNA): TGTGCCAGCAGATCAGGGTGGGCGGGGCGCGGCACCGGGGAGCTGTTTTTT.

At least ten counts were recorded for this clonotype. The chain employs TRBV6-5 and TRBJ2-7; 7 bases align to TRBD2. CDR3 length equals 14 residues. V trimming: 4 bases; J trimming: 2 bases; junction bases outside the gene matches: 5. Per germline, CDR1 MNHEY and CDR2 SVGAGI. CDR3 in DNA: TGTGCCAGCAGTTTTTCTGGACTAGCCTACGAGCAGTACTTC. Translated, it gives CASSFSGLAYEQYF.

This clonotype has ten or more counts. This chain uses TRBV6-5 with TRBJ1-1; D might be TRBD1 (5 bases). Germline V gene data show CDR1 as MNHEY and CDR2 as SVGAGI. This CDR3 spans 13 amino acids. Between the trimmed V and J ends, which lost 8 bases and 5 bases, there was a span of 15 bases. The CDR3 region has the DNA TGTGCCAGCCGTTCAGGGAGGGTTACTGAAGCTTTCTTT. Its translation is CASRSGRVTEAFF.

The chain combines TRBV6-4 with TRBJ1-5; possibly TRBD1 for D (6 bases). CDR3 length equals 17 residues. Germline CDR1 MRHNA, CDR2 SNTAGT. V was pared by 5 bases and J by 0 bases, with 17 bases between. CDR3 region: CASSSGQGPDSNQPQHF. CDR3 coding DNA: TGTGCCAGCAGTTCGGGGCAGGGGCCCGATAGCAATCAGCCCCAGCATTTT.

This clonotype was recorded many times. The chain couples TRBV7-2 to TRBJ1-2; D is uncertain. CDR3 length: 15 residues. The germline V gene encodes CDR1 SGHTA and CDR2 FQGNSA. Trimming stripped 5 bases from V and 3 bases from J, with 16 bases between. The chain's CDR3 is CASSPTVDHYYGYTF. CDR3 bases: TGTGCCAGCAGCCCGACGGTAGATCATTACTATGGCTACACCTTC.

The chain combines TRBV20-1 with TRBJ2-7; 10 bases match TRBD1. The closer fit of TRBJ2-1 to the DNA end suggests the J call may be wrong. Germline loops: CDR1 DFQATT, CDR2 SNEGSKA (reference sequence). The CDR3 is 15 amino acids. The CDR3 region is CSARPPGQGFVEQFF. In DNA form, the CDR3 reads TGCAGTGCGCGACCCCCGGGACAGGGGTTTGTGGAGCAGTTCTTC.